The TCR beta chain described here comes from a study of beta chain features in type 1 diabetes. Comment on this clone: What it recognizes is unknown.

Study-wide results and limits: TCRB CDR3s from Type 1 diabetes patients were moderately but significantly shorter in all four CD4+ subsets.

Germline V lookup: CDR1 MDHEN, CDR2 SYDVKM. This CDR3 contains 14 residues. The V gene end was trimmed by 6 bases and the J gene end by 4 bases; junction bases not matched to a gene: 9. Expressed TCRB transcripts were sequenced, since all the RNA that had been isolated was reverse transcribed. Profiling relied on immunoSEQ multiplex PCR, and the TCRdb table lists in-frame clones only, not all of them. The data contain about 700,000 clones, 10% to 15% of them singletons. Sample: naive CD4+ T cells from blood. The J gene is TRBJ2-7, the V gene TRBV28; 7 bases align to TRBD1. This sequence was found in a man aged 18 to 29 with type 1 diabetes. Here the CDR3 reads CASRTGTAKYEQYF. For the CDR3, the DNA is TGTGCCAGCAGGACCGGGACAGCAAAATACGAGCAGTACTTC.